This T cell receptor beta chain was recorded in a study of shared clonotypes between healthy human individuals (dated by TCRdb to between 2020 and 2021). For context, the study as a whole: The cohort included a few men and a couple of women between 18 and 49 years of age. Per donor, three plates each were used for CD4 naive and CD4 memory, two for CD8 naive, and one for CD8 memory. To estimate repertoire size and how much clonotypes are shared between individuals, the study performed deep sequencing of blood TCR repertoires from a handful of healthy adults. To increase sequencing depth and limit assay-specific biases, TCR repertoire library preparation and sequencing were carried out by different laboratories using diverse techniques. Each donor's leukapheresis produced roughly between roughly 0.94 and 9.5 billion PBMCs. General study outcomes and caveats: The small number of donors limited the genetic and exposure-history diversity represented. Based on pairwise subsampling, the degree of clonotype sharing among donors was expected to be affected by sequencing depth. Across a handful of donors, approximately 5% of naive CD4, more than 3% of naive CD8, about 2% of memory CD4, and roughly 0.4% of memory CD8 clonotypes were shared. Estimated clonotype richness was generally larger for naive than for memory subsets. Clonotypes shared by all four sorted-subset donors showed higher generation probabilities than non-shared clonotypes. Sampling was restricted to blood, and TCR repertoires in tissues likely differ from the TCR repertoires found in blood. Rarefaction of sorted-subset datasets indicated incomplete sequencing despite the large sequencing depth.

The CDR3 measures 14 amino acids from cysteine to phenylalanine. Just CDR3 DNA is preserved here, 42 bases in frame from base 1. Sequences ENHRY (CDR1) and SYGVKD (CDR2) are obtained from the germline V gene. Trimmed from V: 10 bases; trimmed from J: 4 bases; junction bases lacking a gene match: 12. Using the deep immunoSEQ assay, multiplex PCR amplified TCR CDR3 regions from genomic DNA. Genomic DNA extracted from each cell subset was distributed evenly over all wells of several immunoSEQ 96-well plates, and each plate served as one replicate. Each replicate PCR for sorted subsets received around 200 ng genomic DNA, equal to tens of thousands of T cell genomes. The purified libraries were quantified using a Qubit 3.0 fluorometer, sized with a Bioanalyzer 2100, and then quantified again using the KAPA Library Quantification kit. Every immunoSEQ 96-well plate was sequenced on a separate single-read 150-cycle Illumina NextSeq 550 flow cell. The paper's processing steps were these. Because the immunoSEQ output held only junctional sequences and lacked quality scores, the filtering could not match the filtering applied to full-length reads. Sequences were annotated with PyIR, a Python wrapper for IgBLAST v1.9, using IMGT germline references to assign V/J genes and CDR3. Reads were filtered out if the reads had weak V/J assignments (E-value above 1e-6), no CDR3, stop codons, out-of-frame junctions, or ambiguous translated residues. A V3J clonotype was defined by an identical inferred V gene, J gene, and CDR3 amino acid sequence. Percentage overlap between repertoires was computed as shared unique clonotypes divided by the size of the smaller repertoire. Repertoire richness was assessed with RTK rarefaction, the Chao1 estimator, and Recon v2.1 estimates of unobserved clonotypes. Generation probabilities for all TCRbeta clonotypes obtained by the gDNA method from a few donors were computed using OLGA. Drawn from immuneACCESS, this table holds only the in-frame rearrangements with V and J called that TCRdb kept. Clones are partly lost; checked studies trace under half to an unresolved V gene and leave the rest unexplained. V, J and clone size derive from that table, while D and trimming were established from the DNA sequence. The sample records fewer than 700,000 clones, roughly 96% of which are singletons. About 0.11% of the sample belongs to the ten largest clones.

This clone has just one count. Its cognate antigen has yet to be identified. It has no much larger one-base neighbor in the sample; base qualities were not kept. CD8 naive samples consisted of CD45RO-negative cells that were positively selected for CCR7, yielding a CD45RA+CCR7+ population without TemRA cells. Donors were healthy HIV-negative adults with no recently reported acute infections or vaccinations. Every donor was a Caucasian adult living in Nashville, Tennessee, USA. After blood collection by leukapheresis, PBMCs were isolated using Ficoll-Histopaque density gradient centrifugation and then cryopreserved in the vapor phase of liquid nitrogen. Purity and quantity of every magnetically sorted T cell population were checked by analytical flow cytometry. Each sorted fraction had its genomic DNA isolated and then quantified by UV absorbance on a Nanodrop 2000c.

Source material: naive CD8+ T cells sorted from blood. The cell subset or site label for this specimen denotes: CD45RA+CCR7+. The TCR was taken from a woman in her 30s in good health. Recombination linked TRBV10-3 to TRBJ2-7; 8 nucleotides in the junction match TRBD2. The DNA sequence is as follows: TGTGCCACCACTCTTAGCGGGACTGAGTACGAGCAGTACTTC. Its coded protein is CATTLSGTEYEQYF.